These 20 T cell receptor beta chains share one sample of origin, sequenced in a study of blood T cell repertoires in COVID-19. Profiling relied on immunoSEQ multiplex PCR, and the TCRdb table lists in-frame clones only, not all of them. The profile shows some 300,000 clones, roughly nine tenths of them singletons. Sequencing was done on a sample of PBMCs or T cells enriched from blood (not recorded which). All receptors come from a woman in her 50s who had been exposed to COVID-19.

This chain connects TRBV2 to TRBJ1-6; TRBD1 matches at 8 bases. This CDR3 has 17 residues. Germline CDR1 is SNHLY and CDR2 is FYNNEI. V shed 5 bases, J shed 0 bases, and the junction held 6 bases outside the gene matches. The CDR3 nucleotides are TGTGCCAGCAGTCCCGGACAGGGAAGCTCCTATAATTCACCCCTCCACTTT. Residues: CASSPGQGSSYNSPLHF.

The chain joins TRBV4-2 to TRBJ2-1; 7 positions match TRBD1. This CDR3 has 14 residues. V was clipped by 5 bases and J by 5 bases; unmatched bases: 6. Germline V gene data show CDR1 as LGHNA and CDR2 as YNFKEQ. CDR3 coding DNA: TGTGCCAGCAGCGACCGGGACAGCAACAATGAGCAGTTCTTC. Its protein is CASSDRDSNNEQFF.

The V call is TRBV12-3 or TRBV12-4, the J call TRBJ1-4; D not resolved. With 6 bases removed from V and 7 bases from J, the gap between germline ends came to 9 bases. This CDR3 has 12 residues. CDR3 DNA sequence: TGTGCCAGCAGCCCCGGTATTGAAAAACTGTTTTTT. This translates into CASSPGIEKLFF.

The V call is TRBV7-8, the J call TRBJ1-5; D remains unclear. Germline V gene data show CDR1 as SGHVS and CDR2 as FQNEAQ. The ends were cut back, 0 bases at V and 5 bases at J, with 14 bases in the middle. This CDR3 spans 16 amino acids. CDR3 region: CASSLAAGYRHQPQHF. The CDR3 nucleotides are TGTGCCAGCAGCTTAGCGGCCGGGTATCGGCATCAGCCCCAGCATTTT.

The gene calls are TRBV18 and TRBJ2-5, with D possibly matching TRBD1 (6 bases). Germline V gene lookup returns CDR1 KGHSH and CDR2 LQKENI. Trimming left V 3 bases short and J 5 bases short, with 13 bases between. The CDR3 has 14 amino acids. CDR3 nucleotides: TGTGCCAGCTCACCCTTACAGGGATCGGAGACCCAGTACTTC. Its protein product is CASSPLQGSETQYF.

The chain recombines TRBV7-8 with TRBJ2-7; 7 positions match TRBD1. The CDR3 is 13 residues long. Germline assignment: CDR1 SGHVS and CDR2 FQNEAQ. Unmatched junction bases numbered 2, after V lost 2 bases and J lost 4 bases. The CDR3 nucleotides read TGTGCCAGCAGCTTATCGGACAGGTACGAGCAGTACTTC. It yields the protein CASSLSDRYEQYF.

The chain employs TRBV4-2 and TRBJ2-7, with TRBD2 identical over 8 bases. The V gene end was trimmed by 4 bases and the J gene end by 6 bases; junction bases not matched to a gene: 8. The CDR3 is 14 residues long. The germline CDR1 and CDR2 sequences are LGHNA and YNFKEQ. Written as DNA, the CDR3 is TGTGCCAGCAGCCCCCGAGGGACTAGTTCCGAGCAGTACTTC. Translating gives CASSPRGTSSEQYF.

This rearrangement joins TRBV7-9 to TRBJ1-1; D is ambiguous. Trimming shortened V by 2 bases and J by 1 base, and 8 bases separated the two germline ends. This CDR3 region has 14 residues. Germline loops: CDR1 SEHNR, CDR2 FQNEAQ (reference sequence). The CDR3 sequence: CASSLLDGNTEAFF. In DNA, the CDR3 is TGTGCCAGCAGCTTACTAGACGGGAACACTGAAGCTTTCTTT. Full variable domain (rest looked up from reference TRBV7-9 and TRBJ1-1): DTGVSQNPRHKITKRGQNVTFRCDPISEHNRLYWYRQTLGQGPEFLTYFQNEAQLEKSRLLSDRFSAERPKGSFSTLEIQRTEQGDSAMYLCASSLLDGNTEAFFGQGTRLTVV.

This chain links TRBV27 with TRBJ2-2; 9 nucleotides align to TRBD1. V trimming: 5 bases; J trimming: 4 bases; junction bases outside the gene matches: 8. The CDR3 runs to 16 residues. Germline assignment: CDR1 MNHEY and CDR2 SMNVEV (reference sequence). The CDR3 region is CASSKLTGGGTGELFF. CDR3 coding DNA: TGTGCCAGCAGTAAATTGACAGGGGGAGGCACCGGGGAGCTGTTTTTT.

The V gene is TRBV5-1, the J gene TRBJ2-1; 8 positions agree with TRBD2. The germline gives CDR1 SGHRS, CDR2 YFSETQ. This CDR3 region has 18 residues. Trimming cost V 4 bases and J 5 bases; bases outside gene matches: 17. In nucleotides, the CDR3 is TGCGCCAGCAGCCCGATGATTCCAGCGGGGGTTAAACACAATGAGCAGTTCTTC. Encoded protein: CASSPMIPAGVKHNEQFF.

In this sample, this clone turned up a few times. The genes are TRBV28 and TRBJ2-7; 9 bases are a match to TRBD1. The CDR3 loop spans 14 amino acids. Losses at the gene ends were 5 bases for V and 6 bases for J; bases not matched to a gene: 8. Germline V gene data show CDR1 as MDHEN and CDR2 as SYDVKM. CDR3 nucleotide sequence: TGTGCCAGCAGTGCGGCCGGGACAGGGATCGAGCAGTACTTC. It is translated as CASSAAGTGIEQYF.

The chain employs TRBV7-9 and TRBJ1-1, with 7 nucleotides matching TRBD1. CDR3 length equals 13 residues. The V gene's germline CDR1 is SEHNR and CDR2 FQNEAQ (reference sequence). V gave up 3 bases and J gave up 3 bases; unmatched junction bases: 1. Here the CDR3 reads CASSFDRDTEAFF. The CDR3 DNA reads TGTGCCAGCAGCTTCGACAGGGACACTGAAGCTTTCTTT.

The chain couples TRBV6-5 to TRBJ1-2, with 9 bases fitting TRBD1. This CDR3 has 16 amino acids. Germline trimming cut 4 bases from V and 6 bases from J; bases unmatched to any gene: 12. CDR1 is MNHEY and CDR2 is SVGAGI in the germline V gene. The CDR3: CASSFDPGQGIDGYTF. The DNA of the CDR3 is TGTGCCAGCAGTTTCGACCCGGGACAGGGAATCGATGGCTACACCTTC.

The chain couples TRBV30 to TRBJ1-2; 7 bases line up with TRBD1. Germline CDR1 GTSNPN, CDR2 SVGIG (reference sequence). The CDR3 sequence is 17 residues long. V lost 0 bases, J lost 1 base, and 11 bases stayed unmatched. The CDR3 sequence: CAWSVKILYRGNYGYTF. In DNA, the CDR3 is TGTGCCTGGAGTGTCAAGATCCTGTACAGGGGTAACTATGGCTACACCTTC.

The V gene is TRBV29-1, the J gene TRBJ1-1; weak D call: TRBD1 (6 bases). The length of the CDR3 is 16 residues. The germline gives CDR1 SQVTM, CDR2 ANQGSEA. V was pared by 3 bases and J by 0 bases, with 17 bases between. In DNA form, the CDR3 reads TGCAGCGTTGAGCCCATTACAGGACAGATGAACACTGAAGCTTTCTTT. Translating gives CSVEPITGQMNTEAFF.

V usage is TRBV14 and J usage is TRBJ2-1; 8 nucleotides line up with TRBD1. V shed 10 bases and J 6 bases; nucleotides not matched to a gene: 11. This CDR3 region has 14 residues. Germline V gene sequence: CDR1 SGHDN, CDR2 FVKESK. Here the CDR3 reads CATKRDRLGNEQFF. Written as DNA, the CDR3 is TGTGCCACCAAACGGGACAGGTTGGGCAATGAGCAGTTCTTC.

This clone was found a few times. The chain has TRBV25-1 and TRBJ1-6, with TRBD1 matching over 7 bases. The CDR3 spans 14 residues. Germline CDR1 and CDR2: MGHDK and SYGVNS. V was clipped by 4 bases and J by 9 bases; unmatched bases: 6. In DNA, the CDR3 is TGTGCCAGCAGTGTTGCAGGGGGAAGTTCACCCCTCCACTTT. Amino acids: CASSVAGGSSPLHF.

The V gene is TRBV27, the J gene TRBJ2-6; D gene uncertain. This CDR3 has 14 residues. Germline V gene data show CDR1 as MNHEY and CDR2 as SMNVEV (reference sequence). V dropped 6 bases and J dropped 4 bases, with 10 bases sitting between them. CDR3 nucleotides: TGTGCCAGCAGCCCAGGTGCGGGGGCCAACGTCCTGACTTTC. It yields the protein CASSPGAGANVLTF.

CDR3 sequence reads: CASRMTGLREKLFF. As DNA, the CDR3 is TGTGCCAGCAGGATGACAGGGTTGAGGGAAAAACTGTTTTTT. J is TRBJ1-4 and V is TRBV6-5; 7 bases map to TRBD1. The length of the CDR3 is 14 residues. Germline V gene lookup returns CDR1 MNHEY and CDR2 SVGAGI. J gave up 8 bases and V 6 bases, and 9 bases lay outside the gene matches.

The sample holds one count of this clone. The chain combines TRBV3-1 (or the pseudogene TRBV3-2) with TRBJ1-1; D may be TRBD1 (6 bases). The CDR3 is 16 residues long. The ends were cut back, 1 base at V and 4 bases at J, with 16 bases in the middle. Germline lookup yields CDR1 LGHDT and CDR2 YNNKEL (reference sequence). This chain's CDR3 is CASSQAGTTRGTEAFF. DNA of the CDR3: TGTGCCAGCAGCCAAGCCGGGACAACTCGGGGCACTGAAGCTTTCTTT.